The 14 T cell receptor beta chains presented below share a single source sample, sequenced in a study of T cell changes during pregnancy in multiple sclerosis. Assay: immunoSEQ multiplex PCR; the TCRdb copy retains only in-frame clones and omits some. The data show some 100,000 clones, more than 80% seen once. Sample: peripheral blood, taken in the second trimester of pregnancy. The receptors come from a female donor with multiple sclerosis, enrolled in a pregnancy study.

The V call is TRBV9, the J call TRBJ2-2; tentatively, D is TRBD1 (6 bases). This CDR3 is built from 14 residues. The germline V and J ends were trimmed by 5 bases and 4 bases, with 12 bases remaining between them. Germline V gene sequence: CDR1 SGDLS, CDR2 YYNGEE. The chain's CDR3 is CASRAGVRTGELFF. The CDR3 nucleotides are TGTGCCAGCAGAGCAGGGGTCCGCACCGGGGAGCTGTTTTTT.

This chain links TRBV27 with TRBJ1-5; maybe TRBD1 (5 bases). The CDR3 has 14 residues. Trimming stripped 2 bases from V and 6 bases from J, with 11 bases between. In germline, CDR1 is MNHEY, CDR2 SMNVEV (reference sequence). The CDR3 loop is CASSLGRASQPQHF. DNA of the CDR3: TGTGCCAGCAGTTTAGGCAGGGCCAGTCAGCCCCAGCATTTT.

The chain couples TRBV5-1 to TRBJ1-4; D is perhaps TRBD1 (6 bases). V was cut by 4 bases and J by 7 bases, with 17 bases left in between. The germline gives CDR1 SGHRS, CDR2 YFSETQ. This CDR3 spans 15 amino acids. CDR3 coding DNA: TGCGCCAGCAGCCCGGGGGGGGGCAGTGGTGAAAAACTGTTTTTT. Its protein is CASSPGGGSGEKLFF.

This chain links TRBV7-2 with TRBJ1-6; D is unclear. The germline V gene encodes CDR1 SGHTA and CDR2 FQGNSA. Trimming pared 2 bases from V and 6 bases from J, leaving 5 bases between. The CDR3 loop spans 13 amino acids. CDR3 DNA sequence: TGTGCCAGCAGCTTAACTGGTAATTCACCCCTCCACTTT. Amino acid sequence: CASSLTGNSPLHF.

J is TRBJ2-3 and V is TRBV11-1; a possible D gene is TRBD1 (6 bases). The CDR3 is made up of 15 amino acids. V gave up 7 bases and J gave up 2 bases, with 16 bases separating them. Per the germline V gene, CDR1 is SGHAT and CDR2 is FQDESV (reference sequence). The CDR3 region is CASKSTGTSTDTQYF. As DNA, the CDR3 is TGTGCCAGCAAGAGCACAGGGACCTCCACAGATACGCAGTATTTT.

This clone has only one observation. Here the CDR3 reads CASSFRREWYEQYF. Here the CDR3 DNA reads TGTGCCAGCAGTTTCCGGCGGGAGTGGTACGAGCAGTACTTC. The chain recombines TRBV27 with TRBJ2-7; 7 nucleotides line up with TRBD2. Trimming at V came to 3 bases and at J to 4 bases, leaving 6 bases not matched to a gene. Germline CDR1 reads MNHEY; CDR2 reads SMNVEV (reference sequence). The CDR3 spans 14 residues.

The chain is built from TRBV5-5 and TRBJ2-1; D not resolved. There are 12 residues in the CDR3. Trimming cost V 5 bases and J 8 bases, with 11 bases left between them. Germline V gene data show CDR1 as SGHKS and CDR2 as YYEKEE (reference sequence). The CDR3 nucleotides read TGTGCCAGCAGTTTAGAGATCTATGAGCAGTTCTTC. Amino acid sequence: CASSLEIYEQFF.

CDR3 sequence reads: CASASGALPDTQYF. The CDR3 nucleotides are TGTGCCAGTGCCAGCGGGGCGCTCCCAGATACGCAGTATTTT. V and J are TRBV19 and TRBJ2-3; 7 bases agree with TRBD2. J was trimmed by 4 bases and V by 8 bases; bases with no gene match: 9. CDR1 is LNHDA, CDR2 SQIVND, per germline (reference sequence). This CDR3 comprises 14 residues.

The chain employs TRBV6-1 and TRBJ1-1, with D tentatively TRBD1 (6 bases). V was pared by 2 bases and J by 11 bases, with 15 bases between. This CDR3 is 13 amino acids long. Germline CDR1 reads MNHNS; CDR2 reads SASEGT. DNA of the CDR3: TGTGCCAGCAGTGAATCTTGGGGGGGGCTGGCTTTCTTT. Its protein is CASSESWGGLAFF.

The chain carries TRBV27 and TRBJ1-1; D not resolved. Germline V lookup: CDR1 MNHEY, CDR2 SMNVEV (reference sequence). The CDR3 loop spans 15 amino acids. The ends were cut back, 5 bases at V and 1 base at J, with 14 bases in the middle. The CDR3 coding sequence is TGTGCCAGCAGTCGAAGACACCGAAGGAACACTGAAGCTTTCTTT. Protein sequence: CASSRRHRRNTEAFF.

V is TRBV29-1 and J is TRBJ2-3, with D perhaps matching TRBD1 (5 bases). The V end lost 0 bases, the J end lost 4 bases, and 11 bases lay between the germline ends. Germline V gene lookup returns CDR1 SQVTM and CDR2 ANQGSEA. The CDR3 totals 14 residues. CDR3 protein: CSVEEGLGADTQYF. CDR3 DNA: TGCAGCGTTGAAGAGGGGTTAGGGGCAGATACGCAGTATTTT.

Only one count was recorded for this clone. The V and J genes are TRBV6-1 and TRBJ1-1; a weak D match, TRBD1 (5 bases). CDR1 and CDR2 from the germline V gene are MNHNS and SASEGT. V shed 0 bases and J shed 7 bases, with 18 bases lying between them. The CDR3 is 16 amino acids. The CDR3 here is CASSEAQGRTRGEAFF. The CDR3 DNA reads as TGTGCCAGCAGTGAAGCCCAGGGTCGGACTAGAGGTGAAGCTTTCTTT.

This chain uses TRBV5-4 with TRBJ1-4, with 8 bases matching TRBD1. This CDR3 region has 14 residues. Germline CDR1 is SGHNT and CDR2 is YYREEE (reference sequence). The ends lost 4 bases at V and 7 bases at J; junction bases unmatched: 6. CDR3 in amino acids: CASSRQGTPEKLFF. Written as DNA, the CDR3 is TGTGCCAGCAGCAGACAGGGGACGCCTGAAAAACTGTTTTTT.

This clone appeared a single time. The chain joins TRBV18 to TRBJ2-1, with 10 bases lining up with TRBD1. V was clipped by 3 bases and J by 7 bases; unmatched bases: 9. Per the germline V gene, CDR1 is KGHSH and CDR2 is LQKENI. The CDR3 contains 16 residues. The CDR3 nucleotides are TGTGCCAGCTCACCTCAACGACAGGGGGCGTGGAATGAGCAGTTCTTC. Its translation: CASSPQRQGAWNEQFF.